The 10 T cell receptor beta chains below come from one sample, sequenced in a study of blood T cell repertoires in COVID-19. The method was immunoSEQ multiplex PCR; TCRdb's version includes in-frame clones alone and lacks a portion of them. Of 200,000 to 250,000 clones detected, about 80% appear once; the ten largest clones hold more than 7%. The sample consisted of peripheral blood. The receptors come from an older man with acute or convalescent COVID-19.

The chain uses TRBV5-5 and TRBJ2-6; the D gene is possibly TRBD1 (5 bases). The CDR3 length is 15 residues. Per the germline V gene, CDR1 is SGHKS and CDR2 is YYEKEE (reference sequence). The germline V and J ends were trimmed by 1 base and 2 bases, with 7 bases remaining between them. CDR3 nucleotides: TGTGCCAGCAGCTTGCAGGGAACTGGGGCCAACGTCCTGACTTTC. Encoded protein: CASSLQGTGANVLTF.

The rearrangement joins TRBV7-2 to TRBJ2-7; 9 nucleotides agree with TRBD1. Germline V CDR1 and CDR2: SGHTA, FQGNSA. The CDR3 is 15 residues long. V shed 5 bases and J 4 bases; nucleotides not matched to a gene: 9. The CDR3 DNA reads as TGTGCCAGCAGCCCCACGGACAGGGGACGGTACGAGCAGTACTTC. As protein: CASSPTDRGRYEQYF. Complete variable domain (other parts from reference TRBV7-2 and TRBJ2-7): GAGVSQSPSNKVTEKGKDVELRCDPISGHTALYWYRQSLGQGLEFLIYFQGNSAPDKSGLPSDRFSAERTGGSVSTLTIQRTQQEDSAVYLCASSPTDRGRYEQYFGPGTRLTVT.

The genes are TRBV24-1 and TRBJ2-2; TRBD1 matches 7 bases. V was clipped by 11 bases and J by 2 bases; unmatched bases: 13. The germline CDR1 and CDR2 sequences are KGHDR and SFDVKD. There are 16 residues in the CDR3. The CDR3 DNA follows: TGTGCCATCGGGCGGATCGACAGGGTCAACACCGGGGAGCTGTTTTTT. It yields the protein CAIGRIDRVNTGELFF.

The chain joins TRBV18 to TRBJ1-4, with 7 bases aligning to TRBD1. The CDR3 covers 14 residues. Germline V lookup: CDR1 KGHSH, CDR2 LQKENI. Trimming took 2 bases from V and 6 from J; bases not matched to a gene: 3. The CDR3 DNA sequence: TGTGCCAGCTCACCAATTCAGGGGGATGAAAAACTGTTTTTT. Its protein is CASSPIQGDEKLFF.

The chain combines TRBV7-9 with TRBJ2-1; 9 positions match TRBD1. CDR3 length: 14 residues. V lost 5 bases, J lost 3 bases, and 2 bases stayed unmatched. CDR1 is SEHNR and CDR2 is FQNEAQ in the germline V gene (reference sequence). CDR3 loop: CASSPGQGYNEQFF. The CDR3 bases are TGTGCCAGCAGCCCGGGACAGGGCTACAATGAGCAGTTCTTC.

The chain combines TRBV2 with TRBJ1-5, with 9 bases fitting TRBD1. The CDR3 extends over 15 amino acids. The germline CDR1 and CDR2 sequences are SNHLY and FYNNEI. V was pared by 7 bases and J by 7 bases, with 11 bases of the junction left unmatched. CDR3 protein: CASTSDRGAGQPQHF. DNA for the CDR3: TGTGCCAGCACCTCGGACAGGGGCGCGGGGCAGCCCCAGCATTTT.

The gene calls are TRBV19 and TRBJ2-3, with D possibly matching TRBD1 (6 bases). CDR1 is LNHDA, CDR2 SQIVND, per germline (reference sequence). This CDR3 spans 16 amino acids. Trimming stripped 5 bases from V and 0 bases from J, with 15 bases between. The DNA of the CDR3 is TGTGCCAGTAGTCCCGGGACAACCCTTAGCACAGATACGCAGTATTTT. Its protein is CASSPGTTLSTDTQYF.

V usage is TRBV9 and J usage is TRBJ2-1, with 8 bases lining up with TRBD1. V dropped 2 bases and J dropped 6; count of bases not matched to a gene: 10. Germline V gene lookup returns CDR1 SGDLS and CDR2 YYNGEE. There are 16 residues in the CDR3. The CDR3 here is CASSVEPGGSLNEQFF. CDR3 nucleotide sequence: TGTGCCAGCAGCGTCGAACCAGGGGGCAGTCTCAATGAGCAGTTCTTC.

On this clone: The junction departs from the called germline gene at one end, perhaps through a read error. This sequence joins TRBV30 and TRBJ1-1; D is unclear. This CDR3 is 14 amino acids long. The V gene's germline CDR1 is GTSNPN and CDR2 SVGIG (reference sequence). The CDR3: CAWSATPLKTEAFF. CDR3 coding DNA: TGTGCCTGGAGTGCCACTCCCTTGAAAACTGAAGCTTTCTTT.

The chain carries TRBV15 and TRBJ1-6; 10 bases match TRBD1. V gave up 3 bases and J gave up 13 bases; unmatched junction bases: 3. Germline V gives CDR1 LNHNV, CDR2 YYDKDF (reference sequence). This CDR3 is built from 13 residues. The CDR3 nucleotides read TGTGCCACCAGCAGGACAGGGGGCGAGCCCCTCCACTTT. This translates into CATSRTGGEPLHF.